The next 21 T cell receptor beta chains were all read from a single sample in a study of T cells expressing NK-cell markers (dated by TCRdb to the early 2020s). The library was prepared using 5' RACE. Sequenced using an Illumina HiSeq 2000. TCRdb reprocessed the reads and provides one entry for every CDR3 protein sequence; no DNA is given. This specimen's table enumerates under 200,000 distinct CDR3 sequences. The top ten constitute about 18% of the sample. What was sequenced was blood T cells: a sorted CD56 or NKG2C T cell subset, CD4+ or CD8+ T cells, or bulk PBMC T cells (not recorded which). All receptors derive from a woman between 18 and 69 years old in good health.

The chain links TRBV5-6 to TRBJ2-7; as DNA is missing, the TRBD1 call by TCRdb cannot be tested. The V gene's germline CDR1 is SGHDT and CDR2 YYEEEE. The CDR3 runs to 13 residues. The CDR3 reads CASSFPGGYEQYF.

The chain employs TRBV12-3 or TRBV12-4 and TRBJ2-3. This CDR3 has 13 amino acids. The CDR3 here is CASKLTSTDTQYF.

V gene TRBV10-3 combines with J gene TRBJ2-7; no DNA is available, so the TRBD1 call from TCRdb remains unchecked. The CDR3 runs to 16 residues. CDR1 ENHRY and CDR2 SYGVKD come from the germline V gene. This CDR3 is CAISERTSGGLYEQYF.

This chain joins TRBV9 and TRBJ2-2; checking the TCRdb D call of TRBD1 is not possible without DNA. This CDR3 has 15 residues. Germline assignment: CDR1 SGDLS and CDR2 YYNGEE. The chain's CDR3 is CASSLGTVGTGELFF.

The chain uses TRBV12-3 or TRBV12-4 and TRBJ2-3. The CDR3 runs to 13 residues. This chain's CDR3 is CASSQLGADTQYF.

The J gene is TRBJ2-6, the V gene TRBV5-6. CDR3 length equals 15 residues. Per the germline V gene, CDR1 is SGHDT and CDR2 is YYEEEE. CDR3 protein: CASSLGLSGANVLTF. Full variable domain (outside the CDR3, taken from reference TRBV5-6 and TRBJ2-6): DAGVTQSPTHLIKTRGQQVTLRCSPKSGHDTVSWYQQALGQGPQFIFQYYEEEERQRGNFPDRFSGHQFPNYSSELNVNALLLGDSALYLCASSLGLSGANVLTFGAGSRLTVL.

The genes are TRBV11-3 and TRBJ2-3; TCRdb outputs TRBD1, but without DNA this stays unchecked. CDR3 length equals 14 residues. Per the germline V gene, CDR1 is SGHNT and CDR2 is YENEEA. The CDR3: CASSLGGATDTQYF.

The genes are TRBV3-1 and TRBJ1-1; TCRdb's assignment of TRBD1 cannot be checked, as there is no DNA. Looked up from germline, CDR1 is LGHDT and CDR2 is YNNKEL (reference sequence). The CDR3 covers 14 residues. CDR3 amino acids: CASSRTGGGTEAFF.

V usage is TRBV12-5 and J usage is TRBJ1-1; the TCRdb D gene call, TRBD1, has no DNA to confirm it. The germline CDR1 and CDR2 sequences are LGHNT and FRNRAP. The CDR3 runs 13 residues. The CDR3: CASARRGGTEAFF.

This chain links TRBV28 with TRBJ2-1; the D gene TCRdb calls, TRBD2, cannot be checked with no DNA. Germline V gene lookup returns CDR1 MDHEN and CDR2 SYDVKM. The CDR3 totals 16 residues. The CDR3 loop is CASSSALSGFYNEQFF.

The CDR3 region is CASSKDRDEAFF. The chain is built from TRBV21-1 and TRBJ1-1; TCRdb's D call of TRBD1 is untestable without DNA. TRBV21-1 is described as a pseudogene. CDR3 length equals 12 residues.

This chain joins TRBV10-2 and TRBJ2-2; the D call from TCRdb, TRBD2, cannot be confirmed without DNA. CDR1 is WSHSY, CDR2 SAAADI, per germline. This CDR3 comprises 17 residues. CDR3 sequence: CASRLLGGRSNTGELFF.

The chain carries TRBV6-2 or TRBV6-3 and TRBJ2-5. This CDR3 comprises 11 residues. CDR1 MNHEY and CDR2 SVGEGT come from the germline V gene. CDR3 protein: CASSAAETQYF.

This rearrangement joins TRBV6-1 to TRBJ2-7; the D call from TCRdb, TRBD2, cannot be confirmed without DNA. The CDR3 contains 15 residues. Germline V lookup: CDR1 MNHNS, CDR2 SASEGT. This CDR3 reads CASSVVGLATNEQYF.

The chain has TRBV7-2 and TRBJ2-7; with no DNA, the TCRdb D assignment of TRBD1 cannot be verified. This CDR3 is built from 14 residues. The germline gives CDR1 SGHTA, CDR2 FQGNSA. CDR3 sequence: CASSQDRDGYEQYF.

This chain links TRBV9 with TRBJ1-1. Germline lookup yields CDR1 SGDLS and CDR2 YYNGEE. The CDR3 is made up of 15 amino acids. The CDR3 loop reads CASSVVAGRNAEAFF.

The genes are TRBV28 and TRBJ2-1; with no DNA, the TCRdb D assignment of TRBD2 cannot be verified. This CDR3 comprises 14 residues. The germline V gene encodes CDR1 MDHEN and CDR2 SYDVKM. CDR3 sequence: CASSWLAGGGEQFF.

V usage is TRBV15 and J usage is TRBJ2-1; TCRdb's assignment of TRBD1 cannot be checked, as there is no DNA. CDR1 and CDR2 (germline): LNHNV, YYDKDF (reference sequence). The CDR3 runs to 15 residues. The CDR3 sequence: CATSPSPTGGNEQFF.

This sequence joins TRBV12-3 or TRBV12-4 and TRBJ2-1. The CDR3 length is 14 residues. CDR3: CASSLLAGYNEQFF.

The rearrangement joins TRBV12-3 or TRBV12-4 to TRBJ2-4. The CDR3 contains 14 residues. CDR3 protein: CASSLGLAGNIQYF.

This CDR3 is CASSMAQAQPQHF. The rearrangement links TRBV19 to TRBJ1-5. This CDR3 has 13 residues. Germline CDR1 LNHDA, CDR2 SQIVND (reference sequence).